The 27 T cell receptor beta chains reported below all come from one sample, sequenced in a study of response to subunit inactivated influenza vaccine. TCRdb fed the RT-PCR reads into MiXCR, producing one record per CDR3 protein. The sample carries around 480,000 distinct CDR3 sequences, approximately 15% recorded once. Sample: CD4+ T cells sorted from PBMCs, taken less than 30 months after vaccination. These receptor sequences come from a man aged 45 to 70 who received an inactivated influenza vaccine.

The table lists this clonotype with many counts. The rearrangement links TRBV5-1 to TRBJ2-2; D call uncertain. The CDR3 totals 15 residues. The V and J ends lost 0 bases and 6 bases respectively, with 12 bases between them. The V gene's germline CDR1 is SGHRS and CDR2 YFSETQ. This CDR3 reads CASSLDSLSAGELFF. The CDR3 DNA reads TGCGCCAGCAGCTTGGACAGCTTGTCCGCCGGGGAGCTGTTTTTT.

This clonotype has a handful of counts. The rearrangement links TRBV12-3 or TRBV12-4 to TRBJ2-5, with D unclear. CDR3 length equals 13 residues. Trimming took 3 bases from V and 5 from J, leaving 10 bases between them. The CDR3 is CASSFAGWETQYF. The CDR3 DNA follows: TGTGCCAGCAGTTTTGCTGGGTGGGAGACCCAGTACTTC.

The chain couples TRBV14 to TRBJ2-3, with D perhaps TRBD1 (6 bases). The CDR3 contains 16 residues. The ends were cut back, 1 base at V and 6 bases at J, with 17 bases in the middle. Germline values: CDR1 SGHDN, CDR2 FVKESK. The CDR3 DNA reads TGTGCCAGCAGCCAAGGGAAAAACAGGGTTCCGGATACGCAGTATTTT. Protein: CASSQGKNRVPDTQYF.

In this sample, this clonotype turned up many times. The chain employs TRBV28 and TRBJ2-3; D remains ambiguous. V lost 6 bases and J 0 bases, leaving 7 bases between the germline ends. The CDR3 covers 13 residues. The germline V gene has CDR1 MDHEN and CDR2 SYDVKM. DNA of the CDR3: TGTGCCAGCAGGATGGGCAGCACAGATACGCAGTATTTT. Translating gives CASRMGSTDTQYF.

The rearrangement joins TRBV20-1 to TRBJ2-1, with TRBD2 identical over 9 bases. Germline V gene lookup returns CDR1 DFQATT and CDR2 SNEGSKA (reference sequence). The V segment lost 0 bases and the J segment 4 bases; nucleotides outside the gene matches: 7. The CDR3 sequence is 16 residues long. CDR3: CSAREMGGGAYNEQFF. In nucleotides, the CDR3 is TGCAGTGCTAGAGAGATGGGCGGGGGGGCTTACAATGAGCAGTTCTTC.

The sample holds one count of this clonotype. The rearrangement uses TRBV20-1 and TRBJ1-5; D remains ambiguous. This CDR3 region has 14 residues. The ends were cut back, 5 bases at V and 5 bases at J, with 16 bases in the middle. Germline V gene data show CDR1 as DFQATT and CDR2 as SNEGSKA (reference sequence). The CDR3 loop reads CSAALGRSDQPQHF. Here the CDR3 DNA reads TGCAGTGCTGCCTTGGGTCGGAGCGATCAGCCCCAGCATTTT.

V and J are TRBV29-1 and TRBJ2-7; the D call may be TRBD1 or TRBD2 (5 bases each). The CDR3 consists of 12 residues. Germline V CDR1 and CDR2: SQVTM, ANQGSEA. With 8 bases removed from V and 2 bases from J, the gap between germline ends came to 13 bases. The CDR3 sequence is CSFTGATYEQYF. The CDR3 DNA follows: TGCAGCTTCACCGGGGCCACCTACGAGCAGTACTTC.

V and J are TRBV20-1 and TRBJ2-1; 12 bases are a match to TRBD2. Germline V gene lookup returns CDR1 DFQATT and CDR2 SNEGSKA (reference sequence). The CDR3 has 17 amino acids. The junction had 9 bases not matched to a gene; V was cut back by 1 base and J by 5 bases. This CDR3 reads CSARVLTSGSLDNEQFF. In DNA form, the CDR3 reads TGCAGTGCTAGAGTCTTGACTAGCGGGAGTCTTGACAATGAGCAGTTCTTC.

This clonotype was recorded many times. The chain uses TRBV7-2 and TRBJ2-7; D is unresolved. Germline V gene sequence: CDR1 SGHTA, CDR2 FQGNSA. V lost 3 bases, J lost 3 bases, and 9 bases lay in between. The CDR3 spans 13 residues. CDR3 coding DNA: TGTGCCAGCAGCTTCGCCGACGGCTACGAGCAGTACTTC. It is translated as CASSFADGYEQYF. Using reference TRBV7-2 and TRBJ2-7 for the parts outside the CDR3, the full variable domain is GAGVSQSPSNKVTEKGKDVELRCDPISGHTALYWYRQSLGQGLEFLIYFQGNSAPDKSGLPSDRFSAERTGGSVSTLTIQRTQQEDSAVYLCASSFADGYEQYFGPGTRLTVT.

The chain has TRBV5-4 and TRBJ2-7, with 8 bases matching TRBD2. CDR1 and CDR2 from the germline V gene are SGHNT and YYREEE (reference sequence). CDR3 length: 14 amino acids. V gave up 3 bases and J gave up 6 bases; unmatched junction bases: 8. The CDR3 here is CASSSSGSWGEQYF. In nucleotides, the CDR3 is TGTGCCAGCAGCTCGAGCGGGAGCTGGGGCGAGCAGTACTTC.

This chain joins TRBV6-2 or TRBV6-3 and TRBJ1-5; D may be TRBD1 (5 bases). Trimming shortened V by 8 bases and J by 1 base, and 18 bases separated the two germline ends. CDR1 and CDR2 from the germline V gene are MNHEY and SVGEGT. CDR3 length equals 16 residues. The CDR3 sequence is CASRPWGPLSNQPQHF. CDR3 nucleotides: TGTGCCAGCCGCCCGTGGGGCCCTCTGAGCAATCAGCCCCAGCATTTT.

This clonotype has a handful of counts. The chain couples TRBV5-6 to TRBJ1-2; D possibly corresponds to TRBD1 (5 bases). V shed 5 bases and J shed 4 bases, with 15 bases lying between them. The CDR3 runs to 14 residues. Germline lookup yields CDR1 SGHDT and CDR2 YYEEEE. The CDR3 DNA sequence: TGTGCCAGCAGGGGGACCGGGACTGTCTATGGCTACACCTTC. Translated: CASRGTGTVYGYTF.

This clonotype was seen repeatedly, ten times or more. The chain carries TRBV5-1 and TRBJ2-1; D not resolved. The V end was cut by 3 bases, the J end by 0 bases, with 10 bases between. Germline loops: CDR1 SGHRS, CDR2 YFSETQ. The CDR3 sequence is 15 residues long. Here the CDR3 DNA reads TGCGCCAGCAGCTCGACGACCGGCTCCTACAATGAGCAGTTCTTC. Its protein is CASSSTTGSYNEQFF.

The chain links TRBV4-3 to TRBJ1-6, with no clear D. V shed 0 bases and J shed 14 bases, with 20 bases lying between them. The CDR3 is made up of 16 amino acids. The V gene's germline CDR1 is LGHNA and CDR2 YSLEER. The CDR3 nucleotides are TGCGCCAGCAGCCAAGATTGGACGGCGGCTCCCGTGTCCCTCCACTTT. It codes for CASSQDWTAAPVSLHF.

V and J are TRBV19 and TRBJ1-2; tentatively, D is TRBD1 (6 bases). CDR3 length: 15 residues. Germline V gene sequence: CDR1 LNHDA, CDR2 SQIVND (reference sequence). Trimming pared 6 bases from V and 3 bases from J, leaving 17 bases between. DNA for the CDR3: TGTGCCAGTAGACCGGACAGAAGACGGGACTATGGCTACACCTTC. This gives the protein CASRPDRRRDYGYTF.

This clonotype has at least ten counts. This chain uses TRBV29-1 with TRBJ2-3; TRBD2 agrees at 8 bases. The germline CDR1 and CDR2 sequences are SQVTM and ANQGSEA. V lost 7 bases and J lost 1; bases outside the gene matches: 7. This CDR3 comprises 14 residues. The CDR3 loop is CSAGTRRGTDTQYF. The DNA for the CDR3 is TGCAGCGCAGGGACTAGAAGGGGCACAGATACGCAGTATTTT.

The V call is TRBV4-3, the J call TRBJ1-5; D perhaps matches TRBD1 (5 bases). In germline, CDR1 is LGHNA, CDR2 YSLEER. The CDR3 totals 14 residues. The V end was cut by 1 base, the J end by 6 bases, with 10 bases between. This CDR3 is CASSQGVGGQPQHF. The CDR3 DNA is TGCGCCAGCAGCCAAGGGGTTGGGGGTCAGCCCCAGCATTTT.

Only a few counts were recorded for this clonotype. The chain employs TRBV29-1 and TRBJ1-2, with TRBD1 matching over 7 bases. Germline V CDR1 and CDR2: SQVTM, ANQGSEA. Trimming took 8 bases from V and 7 from J; bases not matched to a gene: 7. CDR3 length equals 11 residues. This CDR3 reads CSSTGLSGYTF. CDR3 bases: TGCAGCTCGACAGGGTTAAGTGGCTACACCTTC.

V gene TRBV20-1 combines with J gene TRBJ2-3; D gene ambiguous. Germline V CDR1 and CDR2: DFQATT, SNEGSKA (reference sequence). Deletions cut 4 bases from V and 1 base from J, with 15 bases between. The CDR3 contains 15 residues. In DNA, the CDR3 is TGCAGTGCTACCCGGACGGCAAGGGGCACAGATACGCAGTATTTT. It is translated as CSATRTARGTDTQYF.

In this sample, this clonotype turned up many times. The gene calls are TRBV12-3 or TRBV12-4 and TRBJ2-5; 10 nucleotides match TRBD1. V lost 8 bases, J lost 7 bases, and 7 bases stayed unmatched. The CDR3 has 13 amino acids. The CDR3 reads CASYGGQGWTQYF. The CDR3 region has the DNA TGTGCCAGCTACGGGGGACAGGGGTGGACCCAGTACTTC.

This rearrangement joins TRBV28 to TRBJ1-4; possibly TRBD1 for D (6 bases). Trimming removed 0 bases from V and 2 bases from J, with 10 bases in between. This CDR3 region has 16 residues. Germline lookup yields CDR1 MDHEN and CDR2 SYDVKM. The CDR3 here is CASSLWGGQTNEKLFF. The CDR3 nucleotides read TGTGCCAGCAGTTTATGGGGGGGGCAGACTAATGAAAAACTGTTTTTT.

This chain links TRBV29-1 with TRBJ1-3; no clear D gene. The V gene's germline CDR1 is SQVTM and CDR2 ANQGSEA. This CDR3 is 15 amino acids long. V lost 2 bases, J lost 2 bases, and 13 bases lay in between. The CDR3 sequence: CSVETSRTAGNTIYF. The CDR3 DNA reads TGCAGCGTTGAAACGAGTCGGACGGCTGGAAACACCATATATTTT. Combining the CDR3 with reference TRBV29-1 and TRBJ1-3 gives the whole variable domain SAVISQKPSRDICQRGTSLTIQCQVDSQVTMMFWYRQQPGQSLTLIATANQGSEATYESGFVIDKFPISRPNLTFSTLTVSNMSPEDSSIYLCSVETSRTAGNTIYFGEGSWLTVV.

The gene calls are TRBV6-2 or TRBV6-3 and TRBJ2-1; 10 bases align to TRBD2. The CDR3 totals 18 residues. Trimming at V came to 6 bases and at J to 2 bases, leaving 13 bases not matched to a gene. Germline V gene sequence: CDR1 MNHEY, CDR2 SVGEGT. This CDR3 reads CASRMQNLAGGTYNEQFF. CDR3 DNA sequence: TGTGCCAGCAGGATGCAGAATTTAGCGGGGGGAACCTACAATGAGCAGTTCTTC.

This clonotype was observed a single time. The CDR3 is CAWSQTASGNSYEQYF. The DNA for the CDR3 is TGTGCCTGGAGTCAAACCGCTAGCGGGAACTCCTACGAGCAGTACTTC. The chain employs TRBV30 and TRBJ2-7; 9 nucleotides match TRBD2. The CDR3 extends over 16 amino acids. V was pared by 2 bases and J by 0 bases, with 8 bases of the junction left unmatched. Per germline, CDR1 GTSNPN and CDR2 SVGIG (reference sequence). Based on the CDR3 plus reference TRBV30 and TRBJ2-7, the full variable domain is SQTIHQWPATLVQPVGSPLSLECTVEGTSNPNLYWYRQAAGRGLQLLFYSVGIGQISSEVPQNLSASRPQDRQFILSSKKLLLSDSGFYLCAWSQTASGNSYEQYFGPGTRLTVT.

The chain combines TRBV7-8 with TRBJ2-3; TRBD2 agrees at 7 bases. The V gene's germline CDR1 is SGHVS and CDR2 FQNEAQ. The CDR3 spans 13 residues. The ends lost 5 bases at V and 6 bases at J; junction bases unmatched: 5. CDR3 loop: CASSSVGGDTQYF. The CDR3 DNA sequence: TGTGCCAGCAGCAGCGTGGGAGGGGATACGCAGTATTTT.

This sequence joins TRBV3-1 and TRBJ1-6; D gene unclear. Trimming pared 4 bases from V and 4 bases from J, leaving 11 bases between. Germline V CDR1 and CDR2: LGHDT, YNNKEL (reference sequence). CDR3 length equals 15 residues. The CDR3 region is CASSPGVGYNSPLHF. The CDR3 DNA follows: TGTGCCAGCAGCCCCGGGGTAGGGTATAATTCACCCCTCCACTTT.

This clonotype appeared a few times. The chain couples TRBV28 to TRBJ1-2; D ambiguous. With 6 bases removed from V and 5 bases from J, the gap between germline ends came to 22 bases. The CDR3 extends over 16 amino acids. From germline, CDR1 is MDHEN and CDR2 SYDVKM. The CDR3 reads CASSYAPGSPSYGYTF. Here the CDR3 DNA reads TGTGCCAGCAGCTACGCCCCAGGTTCCCCGTCGTATGGCTACACCTTC.